This TCR beta chain was captured in a study of shared clonotypes between healthy human individuals. CD45RO-negative, CCR7-positively selected cells formed the naive CD8 fraction, excluding terminally differentiated effector memory CD45RA+ cells. Produced via immunoSEQ multiplex PCR; TCRdb's table is partial and in-frame only. The sample records around 1.9 million clones, 90% to 95% being singletons. This CDR3 has 16 residues. CDR1 is MNHEY and CDR2 is SMNVEV in the germline V gene (reference sequence). V was cut by 6 bases and J by 2 bases, with 14 bases left in between. Material for sequencing was naive CD8+ T cells from PBMCs. This TCR was recovered from a man younger than 30 in good health. Some clones in this sample may be carry-over from other donors' samples. The chain combines TRBV27 with TRBJ2-6; D may be TRBD2 (6 bases). Written as DNA, the CDR3 is TGTGCCAGCAGCCCAAGTTGGGGGGCTGGGGCCAACGTCCTGACTTTC. It specifies CASSPSWGAGANVLTF.